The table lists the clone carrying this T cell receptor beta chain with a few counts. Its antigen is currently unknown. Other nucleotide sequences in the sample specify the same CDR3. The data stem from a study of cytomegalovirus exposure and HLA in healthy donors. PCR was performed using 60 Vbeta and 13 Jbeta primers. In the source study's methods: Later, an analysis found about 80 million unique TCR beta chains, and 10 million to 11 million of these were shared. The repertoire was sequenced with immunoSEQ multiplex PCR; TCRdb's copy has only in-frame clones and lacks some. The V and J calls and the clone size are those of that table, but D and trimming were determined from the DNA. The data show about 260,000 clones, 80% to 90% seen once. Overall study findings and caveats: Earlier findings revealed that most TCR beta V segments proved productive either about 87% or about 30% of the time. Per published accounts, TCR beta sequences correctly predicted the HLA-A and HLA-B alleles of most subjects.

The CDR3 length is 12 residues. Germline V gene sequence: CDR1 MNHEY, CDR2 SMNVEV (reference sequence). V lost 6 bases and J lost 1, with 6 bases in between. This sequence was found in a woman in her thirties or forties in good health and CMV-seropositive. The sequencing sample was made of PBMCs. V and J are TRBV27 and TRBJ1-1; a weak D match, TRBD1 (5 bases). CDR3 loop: CASRTGNTEAFF. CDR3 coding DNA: TGTGCCAGCAGAACAGGGAACACTGAAGCTTTCTTT.